This entry lists 5 T cell receptor beta chains sequenced from one sample in a study of OX40 agonist ivuxolimab in advanced cancers. TCRdb's table, derived via immunoSEQ multiplex PCR, lists solely in-frame clones and lacks some. The sample contains 50,000 to 80,000 clones, around 84% of which appear only once. Here the sequenced sample was CD4+ or CD8+ T cells sorted from blood, taken in a trial of the OX40 agonist ivuxolimab. The receptors stem from an adult with an advanced solid tumor such as melanoma, head and neck, liver or kidney cancer.

The table lists this clone with a few counts. The CDR3 DNA reads TGTGCCAGCAGTAGGGACAGCAATCAGCCCCAGCATTTT. Its translation is CASSRDSNQPQHF. V and J are TRBV6-5 and TRBJ1-5; D is perhaps TRBD1 (5 bases). Germline V gives CDR1 MNHEY, CDR2 SVGAGI. Trimming removed 5 bases at V and 1 base at J, with 6 bases between. This CDR3 comprises 13 residues.

This clone came up once. The V gene is TRBV4-2, the J gene TRBJ2-1, with 7 bases identical to TRBD2. The CDR3 runs 17 residues. Trimming cost V 4 bases and J 6 bases; bases outside gene matches: 15. Germline V gene sequence: CDR1 LGHNA, CDR2 YNFKEQ. For the CDR3, the DNA is TGTGCCAGCAGCCTTGAGGTACTAGCGAACTTGGTCAATGAGCAGTTCTTC. Translated: CASSLEVLANLVNEQFF.

This chain uses TRBV2 with TRBJ2-7, with D unclear. Trimming pared 6 bases from V and 2 bases from J, leaving 14 bases between. This CDR3 has 14 amino acids. Germline CDR1 SNHLY, CDR2 FYNNEI. The CDR3 loop reads CASSLSDGPYEQYF. The CDR3 nucleotides read TGTGCCAGCAGCCTCTCGGACGGCCCCTACGAGCAGTACTTC.

This rearrangement joins TRBV19 to TRBJ2-7; 10 nucleotides line up with TRBD1. CDR3 length: 14 amino acids. Germline values: CDR1 LNHDA, CDR2 SQIVND (reference sequence). J was trimmed by 4 bases and V by 6 bases; bases with no gene match: 6. The CDR3 loop reads CASSSTGGEYEQYF. In nucleotides, the CDR3 is TGTGCCAGTAGCTCGACAGGGGGCGAGTACGAGCAGTACTTC. The full variable domain, completed using reference TRBV19 and TRBJ2-7, is DGGITQSPKYLFRKEGQNVTLSCEQNLNHDAMYWYRQDPGQGLRLIYYSQIVNDFQKGDIAEGYSVSREKKESFPLTVTSAQKNPTAFYLCASSSTGGEYEQYFGPGTRLTVT.

This chain joins TRBV28 and TRBJ2-7; D is unresolved. The CDR3 totals 11 residues. Per germline, CDR1 MDHEN and CDR2 SYDVKM. V was shortened by 7 bases and J by 0 bases, with 4 bases between the two germline ends. This CDR3 is CASTASYEQYF. The CDR3 nucleotides are TGTGCCAGCACTGCCTCCTACGAGCAGTACTTC.